This TCR beta chain originates from a study of response to subunit inactivated influenza vaccine. Whole-study findings and limits: Seasonal influenza vaccination, on each occasion, was suggested by the authors to recruit few new T cells.

A single record per CDR3 protein comes from TCRdb applying MiXCR to the RT-PCR reads. The sample yields fewer than 700,000 distinct CDR3 sequences, 10% to 15% seen once. Germline V gene data show CDR1 as MNHNS and CDR2 as SASEGT. The CDR3 covers 15 residues. The ends were cut back, 6 bases at V and 1 base at J, with 14 bases in the middle. Notes on this clonotype: Its matching antigen is unknown.

The chain joins TRBV6-1 to TRBJ2-3; tentative D call: TRBD1 (5 bases). This clonotype was obtained from a man aged 50 to 60 who received an inactivated influenza vaccine. The sequencing used PBMCs from blood, collected about 40 days after vaccination. In DNA form, the CDR3 reads TGTGCCAGCAGCAACCGACAGTGGGGCACAGATACGCAGTATTTT. Protein product: CASSNRQWGTDTQYF.